This is a list of T cell receptor beta chains from one sample in a study of Ad26.COV2.S vaccination and SARS-CoV-2 variants. Assay: immunoSEQ multiplex PCR; the TCRdb copy retains only in-frame clones and omits some. In the table there are under 600,000 clones, 89% of which are singletons. This sample comprised peripheral blood, obtained in a trial of Ad26.COV2.S vaccine versus placebo. The receptors were sampled from a person between 18 and 65 years old who received the Ad26.COV2.S COVID-19 vaccine or a placebo. The CDR3 runs from the conserved cysteine through the conserved F or W. The order of the fields is V gene, clone size, J gene, D gene, CDR3 DNA, CDR3 protein. D genes are given only for firm matches. Clone size, where shown, is once, few, many, or a class for clones that have expanded.

TRBV7-9	few	TRBJ1-2	.	TGTGCCAGCAGCTTAGGGAGCAGTTTATCCTATGGCTACACCTTC	CASSLGSSLSYGYTF
TRBV3-1/TRBV3-2	.	TRBJ2-5	.	TGTGCCAGCAGCCAAGGGCTAGCTCGTTCGGAGACCCAGTACTTC	CASSQGLARSETQYF
TRBV21-1	.	TRBJ2-5	.	TGTGCCAGCAGCTGCGGGACAACCAAAGAGACCCAGTACTTC	CASSCGTTKETQYF
TRBV28	few	TRBJ2-5	TRBD2	TGTGCCAGCACCCCCGGGGGCGGGAGGGCCGTCGGGACCCAGTACTTC	CASTPGGGRAVGTQYF
TRBV4-3	few	TRBJ2-1	.	TGCGCCAGCAGCCAAGAGGGTCCAGAGAAGTACAATGAGCAGTTCTTC	CASSQEGPEKYNEQFF
TRBV2	once	TRBJ2-3	.	TGTGCCAGCTACACGCATACGCAGTATTTT	CASYTHTQYF
TRBV7-2	.	TRBJ2-7	TRBD1	TGTGCCAGCAGCTCCGGACAGGGGGTCTACGAGCAGTACTTC	CASSSGQGVYEQYF
TRBV27	.	TRBJ2-3	.	TGTGCCAGCAGCCCCGCTGAGGGGTGGATTCATGGTACGCAGTATTTT	CASSPAEGWIHGTQYF
TRBV6-2/TRBV6-3	few	TRBJ1-1	.	TGTGCCAGCAGTTACACCGGGACCGCTACCTGGGGCACTGAAGCTTTCTTT	CASSYTGTATWGTEAFF
TRBV30	.	TRBJ2-3	.	TGTGCCTGGACTCCTCCATATGGCGGGGGCACAGATACGCAGTATTTT	CAWTPPYGGGTDTQYF
TRBV18	.	TRBJ1-1	.	TGTGCCAGCTCACCCAAAACCCCGGGGGCATTCACTGAAGCTTTCTTT	CASSPKTPGAFTEAFF
TRBV6-5	.	TRBJ1-2	TRBD1	TGTGCCAGCAGGCCGGGACAGAGCTTTTATGGCTACACCTTC	CASRPGQSFYGYTF
TRBV3-1/TRBV3-2	few	TRBJ2-2	.	TGTGCCAGCAGCCGATATACCGGGGAGCTGTTTTTT	CASSRYTGELFF
TRBV6-5	.	TRBJ2-7	.	TGTGCCAGCAGTTATAACAGGAACTACGAGCAGTACTTC	CASSYNRNYEQYF
TRBV6-5	few	TRBJ2-7	.	TGTGCCAGCAGTTACTTAGCAGGGCCCAGCTACGAGCAGTACTTC	CASSYLAGPSYEQYF
TRBV29-1	.	TRBJ2-7	TRBD2	TGCAGCGTTTCGCCGGGAGGGGGACTCTACGAGCAGTACTTC	CSVSPGGGLYEQYF
TRBV18	.	TRBJ2-5	.	TGTGCCAGCTCACCAAGTCCCAGCGGACAAGAGACCCAGTACTTC	CASSPSPSGQETQYF
TRBV6-5	.	TRBJ2-1	TRBD1	TGTGCCAGCAGCAAAGACAGGGGGAGGTCCAATGAGCAGTTCTTC	CASSKDRGRSNEQFF